The table lists the clone carrying this T cell receptor (beta chain) with many counts. Antigen specificity is unknown. Between the trimmed V and J ends, which lost 5 bases and 0 bases, there was a span of 14 bases. This CDR3 spans 15 amino acids. Germline V gene data show CDR1 as DFQATT and CDR2 as SNEGSKA (reference sequence). The sample comes from a study of early T cells in non-severe SARS-CoV-2 infection. Looking at the study overall: Chains from this unsorted whole-blood bulk RNA could not be paired. Study-level points and caveats: Matching against VDJdb likely underestimated virus-specific expansions, favoring anti-spike CD8.

Individual cDNA molecules carried attached unique molecular identifiers. TCRdb fed the 5' RACE reads into MiXCR, producing one record per CDR3 protein. Of 35,000 to 45,000 distinct CDR3 sequences in the sample, around 8% were seen once. This sequence was found in an adult who was a healthcare worker with PCR-confirmed SARS-CoV-2 infection or an uninfected control (not recorded which). This sample comprised whole blood, obtained at baseline. J is TRBJ2-1 and V is TRBV20-1; perhaps TRBD2 as D (6 bases). The CDR3 nucleotides are TGCAGTGCTGGGACTCCCAGGAGCTCCTACAATGAGCAGTTCTTC. It translates to CSAGTPRSSYNEQFF.